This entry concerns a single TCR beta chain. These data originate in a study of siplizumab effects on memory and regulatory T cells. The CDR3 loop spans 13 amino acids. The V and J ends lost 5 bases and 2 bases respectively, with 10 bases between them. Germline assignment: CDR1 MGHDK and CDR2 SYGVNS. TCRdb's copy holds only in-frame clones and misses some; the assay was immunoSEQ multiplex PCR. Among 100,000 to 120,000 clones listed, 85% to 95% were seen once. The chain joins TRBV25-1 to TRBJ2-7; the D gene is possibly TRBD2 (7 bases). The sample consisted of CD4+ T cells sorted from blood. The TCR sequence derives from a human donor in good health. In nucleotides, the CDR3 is TGTGCCAGCAGTAAAGGGGGGGCCTACGAGCAGTACTTC. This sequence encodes CASSKGGAYEQYF.